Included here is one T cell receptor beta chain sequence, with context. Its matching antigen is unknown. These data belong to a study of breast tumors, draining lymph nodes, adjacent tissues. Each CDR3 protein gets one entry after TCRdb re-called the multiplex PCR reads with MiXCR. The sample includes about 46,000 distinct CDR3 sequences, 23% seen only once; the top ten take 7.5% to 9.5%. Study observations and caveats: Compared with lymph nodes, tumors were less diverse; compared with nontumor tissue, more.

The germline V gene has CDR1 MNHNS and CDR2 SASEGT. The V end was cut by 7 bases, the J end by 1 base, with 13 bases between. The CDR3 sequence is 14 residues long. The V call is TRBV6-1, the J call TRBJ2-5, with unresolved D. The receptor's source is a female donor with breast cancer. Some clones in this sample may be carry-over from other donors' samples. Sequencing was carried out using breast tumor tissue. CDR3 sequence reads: CASNYEISQETQYF. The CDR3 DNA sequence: TGTGCCAGCAACTATGAGATTTCCCAAGAGACCCAGTACTTC.